This TCR beta chain was retrieved from a study of beta chain features in type 1 diabetes. Study-wide context: Examination of sorted cells across all samples involved approximately 100,000,000 cells. Notes on the study in general: Insertions were fewer and deletions more numerous at VDJ junctions in type 1 diabetes patients. Researchers report that Type 1 diabetes patients had moderately but significantly shorter TCRB CDR3s across all four CD4+ subsets. In comparison with healthy donors, patients had naive, central memory and Treg TCRB repertoires that appeared more similar.

Heparinised blood was drawn once per donor, averaging roughly 110 mL. Germline trimming cut 4 bases from V and 8 bases from J; bases unmatched to any gene: 14. The CDR3 extends over 16 amino acids. Germline values: CDR1 MDHEN, CDR2 SYDVKM. Reverse transcription of all isolated RNA meant that expressed TCRB transcripts were sequenced. The data were produced by immunoSEQ multiplex PCR, yet TCRdb's version contains in-frame clones alone and is incomplete. The sample includes approximately 260,000 clones, roughly 20% of them seen just once. Worth noting for this clone: Its target is not known.

The gene calls are TRBV28 and TRBJ1-2, with TRBD1 identical over 9 bases. This receptor was taken from a woman aged 35 to 49 with type 1 diabetes. The specimen sequenced was naive CD4+ T cells from blood. The CDR3 coding sequence is TGTGCCAGCAGTTGGGAAGGACAGGGGCAAGGGGAAGGCTACACCTTC. Amino acid sequence: CASSWEGQGQGEGYTF.